This TCR beta chain was recovered during a study of identical twins. The CDR3 spans 17 residues. CDR1 MNHEY and CDR2 SVGEGT come from the germline V gene. V lost 0 bases and J lost 0, with 11 bases in between. Healthy Caucasians made up all donors. TCRdb re-called the 5' RACE reads through MiXCR, storing one row per CDR3 protein. The table has approximately 260,000 distinct CDR3 sequences, about 8% seen once. The sample was also linked to a second study, of yellow fever vaccine responses in identical twins.

Sequencing was carried out using CD8+ T cells sorted from blood. This sequence originates from a woman aged 18-35 years in good health. The rearrangement links TRBV6-2 or TRBV6-3 to TRBJ2-2; the D call may be TRBD1 or TRBD2 (5 bases each). DNA for the CDR3: TGTGCCAGCAGTTACTCGATAGGGACGACGAACACCGGGGAGCTGTTTTTT. Its translation is CASSYSIGTTNTGELFF.